Below are 21 T cell receptor beta chains sequenced from a single sample in a study of beta chain features in type 1 diabetes. Overall study findings and caveats: Significant though moderate, a shortening of TCRB CDR3s appeared in all four CD4+ subsets of Type 1 diabetes patients.

Their recognized antigens are unknown. Sequenced material consisted of expressed TCRB transcripts (all of the isolated RNA was reverse transcribed). TCRdb's copy holds only in-frame clones and misses some; the assay was immunoSEQ multiplex PCR. The sample shows over 650,000 clones, about 14% of them seen only once. Material: naive CD4+ T cells from blood. These receptors came from a man between 18 and 29 years old with type 1 diabetes.

This clone was counted a few times. The chain couples TRBV6-6 to TRBJ2-7; 8 positions match TRBD1. There are 13 residues in the CDR3. Trimming cost V 7 bases and J 3 bases; bases outside gene matches: 5. Per the germline V gene, CDR1 is MNHNY and CDR2 is SVGAGI (reference sequence). DNA for the CDR3: TGTGCCAGCACCACAGGGGGAGACTACGAGCAGTACTTC. This codes for CASTTGGDYEQYF.

The V gene is TRBV5-1, the J gene TRBJ2-1; unclear D gene. CDR3 length equals 12 residues. CDR1 and CDR2 from the germline V gene are SGHRS and YFSETQ. V gave up 0 bases and J gave up 9 bases, with 7 bases separating them. CDR3 nucleotide sequence: TGCGCCAGCAGCTTGGAGGCTAGTGAGCAGTTCTTC. Its protein is CASSLEASEQFF.

The table lists this clone with a few counts. This sequence joins TRBV11-2 and TRBJ2-6; TRBD2 might be the D (5 bases). The CDR3 runs to 18 residues. V dropped 1 base and J dropped 2 bases, with 15 bases sitting between them. CDR1 is SGHAT and CDR2 is FQNNGV in the germline V gene. In DNA form, the CDR3 reads TGTGCCAGCAGCTTAGTCCGGACTGCTGCACCTGGGGCCAACGTCCTGACTTTC. Protein sequence: CASSLVRTAAPGANVLTF.

This chain connects TRBV29-1 to TRBJ1-1, with 9 bases that match TRBD1. The CDR3 has 17 residues. J lost 0 bases, V lost 6 bases, and 14 bases had no gene match. Germline V CDR1 and CDR2: SQVTM, ANQGSEA. The CDR3 sequence is CSVVPGQGTPVNTEAFF. Written as DNA, the CDR3 is TGCAGCGTCGTACCGGGACAGGGAACACCGGTGAACACTGAAGCTTTCTTT. The complete variable domain, with remaining parts taken from reference TRBV29-1 and TRBJ1-1, reads SAVISQKPSRDICQRGTSLTIQCQVDSQVTMMFWYRQQPGQSLTLIATANQGSEATYESGFVIDKFPISRPNLTFSTLTVSNMSPEDSSIYLCSVVPGQGTPVNTEAFFGQGTRLTVV.

The chain uses TRBV5-1 and TRBJ2-3; no reliable D call. V was clipped by 0 bases and J by 0 bases, with 11 bases between them. Germline-derived CDR1 and CDR2 are SGHRS and YFSETQ. CDR3 length: 16 residues. The CDR3 nucleotides read TGCGCCAGCAGCTTGGGTGGCAGATCTAGCACAGATACGCAGTATTTT. Amino acid sequence: CASSLGGRSSTDTQYF.

The J gene is TRBJ2-5, the V gene TRBV4-1; no reliable D call. Trimming left V 3 bases short and J 11 bases short, with 1 base between. Germline values: CDR1 MGHRA, CDR2 YSYEKL. The CDR3 extends over 8 amino acids. Here the CDR3 reads CASSHQYF. In DNA, the CDR3 is TGCGCCAGCAGCCATCAGTACTTC.

Only a few counts were recorded for this clone. The gene calls are TRBV11-2 and TRBJ2-5; TRBD2 aligns across 14 bases. The germline CDR1 and CDR2 sequences are SGHAT and FQNNGV. The CDR3 sequence is 16 residues long. V shed 3 bases, J shed 5 bases, and the junction held 5 bases outside the gene matches. The CDR3 spells CASSFGTSGGVETQYF. The CDR3 DNA follows: TGTGCCAGCAGCTTCGGGACTAGCGGGGGCGTGGAGACCCAGTACTTC.

This sequence joins TRBV7-2 and TRBJ1-2; 10 nucleotides match TRBD1. The V gene's germline CDR1 is SGHTA and CDR2 FQGNSA. The CDR3 is 14 amino acids. Trimming removed 7 bases from V and 7 bases from J; junction bases left unmatched: 9. The CDR3 DNA follows: TGTGCCAGCAACTTTCGGGACAGGGGCTCTGGCTACACCTTC. Encoded protein: CASNFRDRGSGYTF.

The V and J genes are TRBV2 and TRBJ2-3; 10 bases agree with TRBD2. J lost 4 bases, V lost 6 bases, and 4 bases had no gene match. CDR3 length: 14 residues. Germline V CDR1 and CDR2: SNHLY, FYNNEI. CDR3: CASRLAGTSDTQYF. DNA of the CDR3: TGTGCCAGCAGACTAGCGGGAACATCAGATACGCAGTATTTT. The full variable domain, its missing parts supplied by reference TRBV2 and TRBJ2-3, is EPEVTQTPSHQVTQMGQEVILRCVPISNHLYFYWYRQILGQKVEFLVSFYNNEISEKSEIFDDQFSVERPDGSNFTLKIRSTKLEDSAMYFCASRLAGTSDTQYFGPGTRLTVL.

V gene TRBV9 combines with J gene TRBJ1-6; D might be TRBD1 (6 bases). Germline values: CDR1 SGDLS, CDR2 YYNGEE. The CDR3 has 16 residues. V was clipped by 0 bases and J by 5 bases, with 12 bases between them. In DNA, the CDR3 is TGTGCCAGCAGCGTAGGACAGGTCAGAAATAATTCACCCCTCCACTTT. Residues: CASSVGQVRNNSPLHF.

The rearrangement links TRBV9 to TRBJ2-5; no reliable D call. The length of the CDR3 is 14 residues. The V end was cut by 4 bases, the J end by 2 bases, with 12 bases between. In germline, CDR1 is SGDLS, CDR2 YYNGEE. CDR3 protein: CASSPSTVQETQYF. DNA of the CDR3: TGTGCCAGCAGCCCCTCGACCGTACAAGAGACCCAGTACTTC.

This clone has a single count. V usage is TRBV9 and J usage is TRBJ2-3; 14 bases are shared with TRBD2. Per the germline V gene, CDR1 is SGDLS and CDR2 is YYNGEE. Trimming at V came to 4 bases and at J to 0 bases, leaving 13 bases not matched to a gene. The CDR3 runs to 20 residues. CDR3 in amino acids: CASSPGTSGGASPSTDTQYF. The CDR3 DNA reads as TGTGCCAGCAGCCCCGGGACTAGCGGGGGAGCATCTCCTAGCACAGATACGCAGTATTTT.

This clone has only a few counts. This chain joins TRBV29-1 and TRBJ1-1; maybe TRBD1 (6 bases). This CDR3 region has 12 residues. Germline lookup yields CDR1 SQVTM and CDR2 ANQGSEA. Trimming took off 3 bases at V and 9 bases at J, with 14 bases between the two ends. This CDR3 is CSVDVTGIKAFF. In DNA, the CDR3 is TGCAGCGTTGATGTTACAGGGATTAAAGCTTTCTTT.

The V call is TRBV19, the J call TRBJ2-3, with a possible D match to TRBD1 (5 bases). This CDR3 comprises 14 residues. Germline V CDR1 and CDR2: LNHDA, SQIVND (reference sequence). V gave up 6 bases and J gave up 2 bases, with 12 bases separating them. The CDR3 sequence: CASRAGMDTDTQYF. CDR3 nucleotide sequence: TGTGCCAGTAGAGCAGGGATGGACACAGATACGCAGTATTTT. Together with reference TRBV19 and TRBJ2-3, the CDR3 gives the full variable domain: DGGITQSPKYLFRKEGQNVTLSCEQNLNHDAMYWYRQDPGQGLRLIYYSQIVNDFQKGDIAEGYSVSREKKESFPLTVTSAQKNPTAFYLCASRAGMDTDTQYFGPGTRLTVL.

This chain connects TRBV6-5 to TRBJ1-2; 7 nucleotides line up with TRBD1. The V and J ends lost 6 bases and 4 bases, in that order; junction bases with no gene match: 11. Germline-derived CDR1 and CDR2 are MNHEY and SVGAGI. This CDR3 is 15 amino acids long. The CDR3 loop is CASRTGTVNFYGYTF. CDR3 sequence (DNA): TGTGCCAGCAGGACCGGGACAGTCAACTTCTATGGCTACACCTTC.

The chain has TRBV18 and TRBJ1-5; TRBD1 matches 8 bases. This CDR3 comprises 16 residues. Germline CDR1 is KGHSH and CDR2 is LQKENI. After removal of 2 bases from V and 3 bases from J, the junction contained 6 bases not matched to a gene. CDR3 protein: CASSPDDRGDNQPQHF. For the CDR3, the DNA is TGTGCCAGCTCACCAGATGACAGGGGTGACAATCAGCCCCAGCATTTT.

This clone was found a few times. The chain has TRBV4-2 and TRBJ2-1; no reliable D call. The germline V and J ends were trimmed by 10 bases and 0 bases, with 13 bases remaining between them. The germline gives CDR1 LGHNA, CDR2 YNFKEQ. This CDR3 has 14 amino acids. CDR3 DNA: TGTGCCACTCATGACCCGGGCTCCTACAATGAGCAGTTCTTC. It codes for CATHDPGSYNEQFF.

The rearrangement uses TRBV7-3 and TRBJ2-7; 8 nucleotides align to TRBD2. The CDR3 is 14 residues long. Germline V gene lookup returns CDR1 SGHTA and CDR2 FQGTGA. V dropped 5 bases and J dropped 6; count of bases not matched to a gene: 9. This chain's CDR3 is CASSPGLAGSEQYF. For the CDR3, the DNA is TGTGCCAGCAGCCCCGGACTAGCTGGCAGCGAGCAGTACTTC. Full variable domain (missing parts from reference TRBV7-3 and TRBJ2-7): GAGVSQTPSNKVTEKGKYVELRCDPISGHTALYWYRQSLGQGPEFLIYFQGTGAADDSGLPNDRFFAVRPEGSVSTLKIQRTERGDSAVYLCASSPGLAGSEQYFGPGTRLTVT.

There are a few counts of this clone. V gene TRBV29-1 combines with J gene TRBJ2-7; 12 positions agree with TRBD2. This CDR3 region has 13 residues. CDR1 SQVTM and CDR2 ANQGSEA come from the germline V gene. V gave up 4 bases and J gave up 3 bases; unmatched junction bases: 1. This CDR3 is CSVGLAGVYEQYF. The DNA of the CDR3 is TGCAGCGTTGGACTAGCGGGAGTCTACGAGCAGTACTTC.

This clone was counted between two and nine times. CDR3 nucleotides: TGTGCCACCAGCAGAGGAGGGTTAAGCTCCTACGAGCAGTACTTC. It yields the protein CATSRGGLSSYEQYF. The V gene is TRBV15, the J gene TRBJ2-7; D is possibly TRBD2 (5 bases). With 1 base removed from V and 0 bases from J, the gap between germline ends came to 10 bases. CDR1 LNHNV and CDR2 YYDKDF come from the germline V gene (reference sequence). This CDR3 has 15 residues.

The CDR3 region has the DNA TGTGCCAGCGGCCCGACAACTAGCCCCCGTCGCAGGCAGTTCTTC. The encoded protein is CASGPTTSPRRRQFF. The J gene is TRBJ2-1, the V gene TRBV6-6, with D perhaps TRBD2 (6 bases). Per germline, CDR1 MNHNY and CDR2 SVGAGI (reference sequence). The V end was cut by 8 bases, the J end by 12 bases, with 26 bases between. CDR3 size: 15 residues.